Each of the 15 T cell receptor beta chains below was sequenced from the same sample in a study of identical twins. TCRdb reprocessed the 5' RACE reads with MiXCR, giving one entry per CDR3 protein. The sample lists about 790,000 distinct CDR3 sequences; over 15% were seen once. These data are also associated with another study on T cells expressing NK-cell markers.

Sequencing was carried out using PBMCs. The receptor set was obtained from a woman aged 18-35 years in good health.

V is TRBV29-1 and J is TRBJ2-7, with 8 bases aligning to TRBD1. Trimming took 2 bases from V and 1 from J; bases not matched to a gene: 7. CDR1 and CDR2 from the germline V gene are SQVTM and ANQGSEA. This CDR3 region has 15 residues. The CDR3 nucleotides are TGCAGCGTTGAAAGAGGACAGGGTACGTCCTACGAGCAGTACTTC. Its protein product is CSVERGQGTSYEQYF.

The chain joins TRBV7-2 to TRBJ2-7; no definite D call. Germline lookup yields CDR1 SGHTA and CDR2 FQGNSA. The CDR3 contains 14 residues. V was shortened by 3 bases and J by 2 bases, with 11 bases between the two germline ends. CDR3 protein: CASSFQPGPYEQYF. The CDR3 DNA follows: TGTGCCAGCAGCTTCCAACCAGGCCCCTACGAGCAGTACTTC.

The V and J genes are TRBV14 and TRBJ2-7; 11 bases line up with TRBD1. The CDR3 consists of 16 residues. Unmatched junction bases numbered 7, after V lost 4 bases and J lost 2 bases. Germline lookup yields CDR1 SGHDN and CDR2 FVKESK. CDR3 loop: CASSPRDRGATYEQYF. The CDR3 DNA sequence: TGTGCCAGCAGCCCTCGGGACAGGGGGGCTACCTACGAGCAGTACTTC.

This clonotype occurred a few times. The V call is TRBV6-2 or TRBV6-3, the J call TRBJ2-3; D is perhaps TRBD1 or TRBD2 (5 bases each). The germline CDR1 and CDR2 sequences are MNHEY and SVGEGT. Deletions cut 7 bases from V and 4 bases from J, with 12 bases between. The CDR3 extends over 13 amino acids. In DNA form, the CDR3 reads TGTGCCAGCACCGGGACGGTGGCAGATACGCAGTATTTT. Its protein product is CASTGTVADTQYF.

This clonotype was found a few times. V is TRBV29-1 and J is TRBJ1-2; 7 bases map to TRBD1. CDR1 and CDR2 from the germline V gene are SQVTM and ANQGSEA. This CDR3 comprises 15 residues. V dropped 5 bases and J dropped 7; count of bases not matched to a gene: 16. CDR3 nucleotides: TGCAGCGTTCCCTCCACCCTCCACGAGGGGGCTGGCTACACCTTC. Translating it yields CSVPSTLHEGAGYTF.

This clonotype showed up just a few times. V and J are TRBV5-1 and TRBJ1-1; D is unresolved. This CDR3 has 12 amino acids. Germline V lookup: CDR1 SGHRS, CDR2 YFSETQ. With 4 bases removed from V and 7 bases from J, the gap between germline ends came to 11 bases. CDR3 bases: TGCGCCAGCAGCGGTCATGACGGTGAAGCTTTCTTT. Amino acid sequence: CASSGHDGEAFF.

This clonotype was found many times. J is TRBJ2-1 and V is TRBV19; 7 nucleotides match TRBD1. This CDR3 has 12 amino acids. Germline loops: CDR1 LNHDA, CDR2 SQIVND (reference sequence). With 9 bases clipped from V and 7 bases from J, the junction kept 6 bases outside the gene matches. The CDR3 nucleotides read TGTGCCAGCGAGGACAGGACGAATGAGCAGTTCTTC. This encodes CASEDRTNEQFF.

CDR3 coding DNA: TGTGCCAGCAGCCGCCACGGACTAGCGGGGGCGGGTGAGCAGTTCTTC. It specifies CASSRHGLAGAGEQFF. The V and J genes are TRBV3-1 and TRBJ2-1; 13 positions agree with TRBD2. The CDR3 has 16 amino acids. V shed 4 bases and J 9 bases; nucleotides not matched to a gene: 9. Germline loops: CDR1 LGHDT, CDR2 YNNKEL (reference sequence).

This clonotype was recorded a few times. This rearrangement joins TRBV6-5 to TRBJ2-2; D possibly matches TRBD1 or TRBD2 (5 bases each). V dropped 4 bases and J dropped 0 bases, with 9 bases sitting between them. This CDR3 has 15 amino acids. Germline loops: CDR1 MNHEY, CDR2 SVGAGI. CDR3 protein: CASSWQGANTGELFF. CDR3 in DNA: TGTGCCAGCAGTTGGCAGGGAGCGAACACCGGGGAGCTGTTTTTT.

The chain carries TRBV27 and TRBJ2-5, with TRBD1 matching 10 bases. V dropped 0 bases and J dropped 4; count of bases not matched to a gene: 2. The CDR3 sequence is 15 residues long. Germline V lookup: CDR1 MNHEY, CDR2 SMNVEV (reference sequence). CDR3: CASSLSGTGVETQYF. The CDR3 DNA sequence: TGTGCCAGCAGTTTATCCGGGACAGGGGTAGAGACCCAGTACTTC.

The chain recombines TRBV20-1 with TRBJ2-7; D is uncertain. Germline V gives CDR1 DFQATT, CDR2 SNEGSKA (reference sequence). The CDR3 is 14 amino acids. V lost 0 bases and J lost 2, with 11 bases in between. The DNA of the CDR3 is TGCAGTGCTAGAGATGGGTCGGGCCCCTACGAGCAGTACTTC. This encodes CSARDGSGPYEQYF.

The chain couples TRBV12-3 or TRBV12-4 to TRBJ2-3, with 13 bases fitting TRBD2. This CDR3 region has 18 residues. The V segment lost 2 bases and the J segment 5 bases; nucleotides outside the gene matches: 10. CDR3 loop: CASSLRRTSGGGIDTQYF. DNA of the CDR3: TGTGCCAGCAGTTTACGGAGGACTAGCGGGGGTGGGATAGATACGCAGTATTTT.

This clonotype has only a few counts. This sequence joins TRBV12-3 or TRBV12-4 and TRBJ1-1; maybe TRBD1 (5 bases). Trimming took 2 bases from V and 6 from J, leaving 10 bases between them. The CDR3 spans 13 residues. The CDR3 region is CASSLQGESEAFF. In DNA form, the CDR3 reads TGTGCCAGCAGTTTACAGGGAGAATCTGAAGCTTTCTTT.

The rearrangement joins TRBV6-5 to TRBJ1-1; a possible D gene is TRBD1 (5 bases). This CDR3 is built from 17 residues. V gave up 0 bases and J gave up 1 base, with 15 bases separating them. From germline, CDR1 is MNHEY and CDR2 SVGAGI. This CDR3 is CASSYSRRSGTNTEAFF. CDR3 in DNA: TGTGCCAGCAGTTACTCCCGAAGATCAGGGACGAACACTGAAGCTTTCTTT.

The chain carries TRBV11-2 and TRBJ2-7; D unclear. Between the trimmed V and J ends, which lost 5 bases and 1 base, there was a span of 15 bases. Germline-derived CDR1 and CDR2 are SGHAT and FQNNGV. This CDR3 spans 15 amino acids. The CDR3, as DNA: TGTGCCAGCAGCCCAAGAAGACGTTCTTCCTACGAGCAGTACTTC. It specifies CASSPRRRSSYEQYF.